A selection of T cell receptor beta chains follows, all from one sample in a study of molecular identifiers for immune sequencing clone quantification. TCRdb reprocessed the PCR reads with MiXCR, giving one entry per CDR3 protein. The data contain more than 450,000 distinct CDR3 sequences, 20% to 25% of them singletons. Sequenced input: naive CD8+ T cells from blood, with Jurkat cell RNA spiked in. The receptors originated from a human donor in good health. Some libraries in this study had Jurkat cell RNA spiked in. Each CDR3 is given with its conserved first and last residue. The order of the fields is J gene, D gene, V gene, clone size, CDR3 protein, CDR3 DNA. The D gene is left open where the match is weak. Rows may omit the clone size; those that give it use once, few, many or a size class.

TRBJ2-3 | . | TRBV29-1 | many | CSVVAYTQYF | TGCAGCGTTGTGGCGTATACGCAGTATTTT
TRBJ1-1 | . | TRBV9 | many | CASSVGAGTEAFF | TGTGCCAGCAGCGTAGGAGCAGGGACTGAAGCTTTCTTT
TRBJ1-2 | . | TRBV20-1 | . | CSARTGLNYGYTF | TGCAGTGCTAGAACAGGGCTGAACTATGGCTACACCTTC
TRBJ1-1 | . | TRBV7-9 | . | CASSPMGVNTEAFF | TGTGCCAGCAGCCCAATGGGGGTTAACACTGAAGCTTTCTTT
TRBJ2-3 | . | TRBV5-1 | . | CASSLVSQSTDTQYF | TGCGCCAGCAGCTTGGTTAGTCAGAGCACAGATACGCAGTATTTT
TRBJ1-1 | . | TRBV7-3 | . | CASSFPEDSEAFF | TGTGCCAGCAGCTTTCCCGAGGACAGTGAAGCTTTCTTT
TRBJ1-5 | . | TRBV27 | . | CASSLSYNNQPQHF | TGTGCCAGCAGTTTATCCTATAACAATCAGCCCCAGCATTTT
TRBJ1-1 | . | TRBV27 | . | CASSAWGDQNTEAFF | TGTGCCAGCAGTGCTTGGGGCGATCAAAACACTGAAGCTTTCTTT
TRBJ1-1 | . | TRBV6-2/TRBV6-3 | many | CASSIMNTEAFF | TGTGCCAGCAGCATCATGAACACTGAAGCTTTCTTT
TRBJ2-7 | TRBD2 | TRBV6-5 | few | CASSTSGSGYEQYF | TGTGCCAGCAGTACCAGCGGGAGTGGTTACGAGCAGTACTTC
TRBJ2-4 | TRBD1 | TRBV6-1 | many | CASSGRATGFVKNIQYF | TGTGCCAGCAGTGGAAGAGCGACAGGGTTCGTCAAAAACATTCAGTACTTC
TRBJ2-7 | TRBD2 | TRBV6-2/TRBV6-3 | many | CASSWTSGETYEQYF | TGTGCCAGCAGTTGGACTAGCGGGGAGACCTACGAGCAGTACTTC
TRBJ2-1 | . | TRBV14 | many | CASSQVGRTSDNEQFF | TGTGCCAGCAGCCAAGTCGGACGAACTTCGGACAATGAGCAGTTCTTC
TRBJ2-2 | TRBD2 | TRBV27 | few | CASSFSSGNTGELFF | TGTGCCAGCAGTTTTTCTAGCGGTAACACCGGGGAGCTGTTTTTT
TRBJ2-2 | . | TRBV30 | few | CAWGHLHETNTGELFF | TGTGCCTGGGGGCACCTTCACGAGACGAACACCGGGGAGCTGTTTTTT
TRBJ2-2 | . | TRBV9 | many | CASSVGKDHANTGELFF | TGTGCCAGCAGCGTTGGGAAAGATCACGCGAACACCGGGGAGCTGTTTTTT
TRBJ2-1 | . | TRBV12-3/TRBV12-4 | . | CASSINPATTGQFF | TGTGCCAGCAGTATTAACCCGGCCACCACAGGGCAGTTCTTC
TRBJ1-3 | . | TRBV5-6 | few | CASSGGGQTPGNTIYF | TGTGCCAGCAGCGGGGGGGGCCAGACTCCTGGAAACACCATATATTTT
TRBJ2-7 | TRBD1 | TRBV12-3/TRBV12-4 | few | CASSRPGQSYEQYF | TGTGCCAGCAGCCGACCGGGACAGTCCTACGAGCAGTACTTC
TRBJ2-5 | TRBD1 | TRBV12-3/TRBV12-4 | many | CASSYGTDKPLQETQYF | TGTGCCAGCAGTTACGGGACAGATAAACCGCTACAAGAGACCCAGTACTTC
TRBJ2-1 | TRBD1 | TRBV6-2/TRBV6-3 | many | CASSSRTGQFF | TGTGCCAGCAGTAGTAGGACAGGGCAGTTCTTC
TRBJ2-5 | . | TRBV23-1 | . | CASSDGQQETQYF | TGCGCCAGCAGTGATGGACAGCAAGAGACCCAGTACTTC
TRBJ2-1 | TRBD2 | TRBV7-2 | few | CASSLGAGGRGNEQFF | TGTGCCAGCAGCTTAGGAGCGGGAGGCCGGGGCAATGAGCAGTTCTTC
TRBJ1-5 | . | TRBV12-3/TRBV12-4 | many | CASSFDNQPQHF | TGTGCCAGCAGTTTTGATAATCAGCCCCAGCATTTT
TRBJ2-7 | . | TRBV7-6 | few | CASSLAAGRNYEQYF | TGTGCCAGCAGCTTAGCGGCAGGCCGAAACTACGAGCAGTACTTC